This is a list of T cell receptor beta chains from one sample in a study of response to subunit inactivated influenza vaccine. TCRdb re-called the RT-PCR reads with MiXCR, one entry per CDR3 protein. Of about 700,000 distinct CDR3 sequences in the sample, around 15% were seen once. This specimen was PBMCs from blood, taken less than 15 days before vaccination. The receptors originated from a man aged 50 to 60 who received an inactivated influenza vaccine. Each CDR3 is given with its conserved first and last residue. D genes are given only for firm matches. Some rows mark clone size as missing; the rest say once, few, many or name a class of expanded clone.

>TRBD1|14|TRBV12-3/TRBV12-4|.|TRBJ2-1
TGTGCCAGCAGTCCCGGGACAGGGTTTACTGAGCAGTTCTTC
CASSPGTGFTEQFF
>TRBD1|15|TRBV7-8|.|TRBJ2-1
TGTGCCAGCAGTGGGGACAGGGGGTTCTTCAATGAGCAGTTCTTC
CASSGDRGFFNEQFF
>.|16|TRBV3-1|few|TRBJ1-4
TGTGCCAGCAGCCAAGACCCCGGACAGACTAATGAAAAACTGTTTTTT
CASSQDPGQTNEKLFF
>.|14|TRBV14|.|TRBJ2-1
TGTGCCAGCAGCCTGGGCGGCGCGGTCAATGAGCAGTTCTTC
CASSLGGAVNEQFF
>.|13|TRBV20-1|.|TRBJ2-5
TGCAGTGCTAGAGACTTCTACCAAGAGACCCAGTACTTC
CSARDFYQETQYF
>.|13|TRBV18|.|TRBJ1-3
TGTGCCAGCTCACCGGGTTTGGAAGGCACCATATATTTT
CASSPGLEGTIYF
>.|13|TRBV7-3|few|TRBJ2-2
TGTGCCAGCAGCTCCGTCGCTACCGGGGAGCTGTTTTTT
CASSSVATGELFF
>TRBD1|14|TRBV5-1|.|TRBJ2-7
TGCGCCAGCACTCCGGACAGGGGAACCTACGAGCAGTACTTC
CASTPDRGTYEQYF
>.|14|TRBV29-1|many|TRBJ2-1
TGCAGCGTTGAAGATTGGGTGGGCCGAACGGAGCAGTTCTTC
CSVEDWVGRTEQFF
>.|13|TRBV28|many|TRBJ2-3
TGTGCCACCCAGAGGGATAGCACAGATACGCAGTATTTT
CATQRDSTDTQYF
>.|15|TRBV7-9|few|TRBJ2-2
TGTGCCAGCAGCCTCGAGGGAGTGGTAACCGGGGAGCTGTTTTTT
CASSLEGVVTGELFF
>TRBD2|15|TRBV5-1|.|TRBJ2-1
TGCGCCAGCAGCGAGACTAGCGGGGGGGCGAATGAGCAGTTCTTC
CASSETSGGANEQFF
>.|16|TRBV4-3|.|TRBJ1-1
TGCGCCAGCAGCCAAGATAGTTCAGGGGTATACACTGAAGCTTTCTTT
CASSQDSSGVYTEAFF
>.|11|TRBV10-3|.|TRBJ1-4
TGTGCCATCGGAGATAATGAAAAACTGTTTTTT
CAIGDNEKLFF
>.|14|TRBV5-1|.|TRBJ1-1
TGCGCCAGCAGCTTGGATGGGACTGCCAGAGGAGCTTTCTTT
CASSLDGTARGAFF
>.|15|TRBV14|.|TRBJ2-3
TGTGCCAGCAGCCCGGCGTCGGCGATCACAGATACGCAGTATTTT
CASSPASAITDTQYF
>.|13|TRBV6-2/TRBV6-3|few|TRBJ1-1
TGTGCCAGCAGTCTAGGGTTCAACACTGAAGCTTTCTTT
CASSLGFNTEAFF
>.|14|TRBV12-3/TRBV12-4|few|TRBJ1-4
TGTGCCAGCAGTTTAGCGCTAAGAGTTGGAAAACTGTTTTTT
CASSLALRVGKLFF
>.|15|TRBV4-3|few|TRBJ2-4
TGCGCCAGCAGCCAAGATCCGGGCAGGGGAAACATTCAGTACTTC
CASSQDPGRGNIQYF
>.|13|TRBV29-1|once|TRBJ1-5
TGCAGCGTTACGCAGGGGACTAATCAGCCCCAGCATTTT
CSVTQGTNQPQHF
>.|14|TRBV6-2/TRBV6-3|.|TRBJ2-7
TGTGCCAGCAGTTACTTGGGGATTAGGTACGAGCAGTACTTC
CASSYLGIRYEQYF
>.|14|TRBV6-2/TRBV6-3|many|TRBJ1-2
TGTGCCAGCAGTCTGACACCCGCTAACTATGGCTACACCTTC
CASSLTPANYGYTF
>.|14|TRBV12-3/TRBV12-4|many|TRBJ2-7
TGTGCCAGCGGCAGCCGAGGGGGGAGAGACGAGCAGTACTTC
CASGSRGGRDEQYF
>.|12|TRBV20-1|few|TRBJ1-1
TGCAGTGCCTTAGGCAGGAACACTGAAGCTTTCTTT
CSALGRNTEAFF
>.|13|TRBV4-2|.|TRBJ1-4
TGTGCCAGCAGATCCGGGACGGCTGAAAAACTGTTTTTT
CASRSGTAEKLFF
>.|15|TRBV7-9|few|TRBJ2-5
TGTGCCAGCAGCTGGGGGCCAATCTCCCAAGAGACCCAGTACTTC
CASSWGPISQETQYF
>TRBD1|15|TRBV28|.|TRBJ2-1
TGTGCCAGCAGCACTACAGGGGGCAACAACAATGAGCAGTTCTTC
CASSTTGGNNNEQFF
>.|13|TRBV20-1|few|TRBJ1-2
TGCAGTGCTAGACTCGAGAGGGAACATGGCTACACCTTC
CSARLEREHGYTF
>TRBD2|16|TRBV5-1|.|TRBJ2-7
TGCGCCAGCAGCAAGGGACCTAGCGGGAGCTCCTACGAGCAGTACTTC
CASSKGPSGSSYEQYF